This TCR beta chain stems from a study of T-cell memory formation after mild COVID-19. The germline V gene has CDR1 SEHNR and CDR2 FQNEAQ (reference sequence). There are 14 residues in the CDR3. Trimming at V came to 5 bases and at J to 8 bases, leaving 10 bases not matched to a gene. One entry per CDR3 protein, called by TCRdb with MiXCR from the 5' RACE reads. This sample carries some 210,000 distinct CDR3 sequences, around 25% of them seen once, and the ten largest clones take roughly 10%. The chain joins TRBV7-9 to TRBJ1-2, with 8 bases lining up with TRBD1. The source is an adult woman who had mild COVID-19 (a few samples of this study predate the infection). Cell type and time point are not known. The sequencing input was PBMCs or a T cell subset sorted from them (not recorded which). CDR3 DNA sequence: TGTGCCAGCAGCCATCCGGACAGGGCTAGAGGCTACACCTTC. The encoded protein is CASSHPDRARGYTF.